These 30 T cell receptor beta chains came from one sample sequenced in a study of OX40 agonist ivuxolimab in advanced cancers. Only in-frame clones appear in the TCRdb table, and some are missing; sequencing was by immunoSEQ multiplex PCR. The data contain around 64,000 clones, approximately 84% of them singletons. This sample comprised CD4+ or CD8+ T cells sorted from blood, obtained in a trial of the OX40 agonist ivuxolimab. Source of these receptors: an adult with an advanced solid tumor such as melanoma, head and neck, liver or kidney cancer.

CDR3 region: CASLGGRGYEAFF. In DNA form, the CDR3 reads TGTGCCTCCCTCGGGGGCAGGGGATATGAAGCTTTCTTT. The gene calls are TRBV30 and TRBJ1-1, with a tentative D call TRBD1 (6 bases). This CDR3 contains 13 residues. The V gene lost 7 bases and the J gene lost 7 bases, with 19 bases spanning the gap. Germline CDR1 GTSNPN, CDR2 SVGIG (reference sequence). Complete variable domain (other parts from reference TRBV30 and TRBJ1-1): SQTIHQWPATLVQPVGSPLSLECTVEGTSNPNLYWYRQAAGRGLQLLFYSVGIGQISSEVPQNLSASRPQDRQFILSSKKLLLSDSGFYLCASLGGRGYEAFFGQGTRLTVV.

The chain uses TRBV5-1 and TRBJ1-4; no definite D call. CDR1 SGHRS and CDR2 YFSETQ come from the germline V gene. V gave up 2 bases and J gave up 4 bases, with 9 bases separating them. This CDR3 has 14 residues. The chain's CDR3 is CASSFDRYNEKLFF. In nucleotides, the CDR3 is TGCGCCAGCAGCTTTGACCGGTATAATGAAAAACTGTTTTTT.

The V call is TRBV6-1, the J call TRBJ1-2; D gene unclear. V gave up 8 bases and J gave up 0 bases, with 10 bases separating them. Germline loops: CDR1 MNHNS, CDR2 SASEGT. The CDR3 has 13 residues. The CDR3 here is CASGRAANYGYTF. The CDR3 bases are TGTGCCAGCGGGAGGGCGGCTAACTATGGCTACACCTTC.

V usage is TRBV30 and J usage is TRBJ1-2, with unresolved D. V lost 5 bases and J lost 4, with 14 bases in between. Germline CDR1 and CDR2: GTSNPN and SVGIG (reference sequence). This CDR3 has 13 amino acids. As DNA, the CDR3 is TGTGCCTGGCGACGAGAGGGCGGCTATGGCTACACCTTC. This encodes CAWRREGGYGYTF.

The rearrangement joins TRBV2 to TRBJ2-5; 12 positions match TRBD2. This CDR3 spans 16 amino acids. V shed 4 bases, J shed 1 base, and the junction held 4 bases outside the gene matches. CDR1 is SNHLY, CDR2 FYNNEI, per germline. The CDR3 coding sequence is TGTGCCAGCAGTGGACTAGCGGGAGCCTTCCAAGAGACCCAGTACTTC. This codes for CASSGLAGAFQETQYF.

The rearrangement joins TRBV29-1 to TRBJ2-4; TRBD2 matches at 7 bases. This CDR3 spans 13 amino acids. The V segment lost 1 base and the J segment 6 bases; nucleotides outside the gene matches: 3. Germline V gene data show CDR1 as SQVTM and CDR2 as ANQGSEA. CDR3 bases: TGCAGCGTTGAAGGAGTAGCGGGAAACATTCAGTACTTC. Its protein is CSVEGVAGNIQYF. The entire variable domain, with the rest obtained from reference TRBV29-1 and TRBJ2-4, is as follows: SAVISQKPSRDICQRGTSLTIQCQVDSQVTMMFWYRQQPGQSLTLIATANQGSEATYESGFVIDKFPISRPNLTFSTLTVSNMSPEDSSIYLCSVEGVAGNIQYFGAGTRLSVL.

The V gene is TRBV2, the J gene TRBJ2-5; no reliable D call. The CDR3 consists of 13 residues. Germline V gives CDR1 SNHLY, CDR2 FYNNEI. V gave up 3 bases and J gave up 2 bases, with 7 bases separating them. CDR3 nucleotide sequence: TGTGCCAGCAGTGAGTGGCTACAAGAGACCCAGTACTTC. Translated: CASSEWLQETQYF. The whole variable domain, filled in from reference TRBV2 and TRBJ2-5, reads EPEVTQTPSHQVTQMGQEVILRCVPISNHLYFYWYRQILGQKVEFLVSFYNNEISEKSEIFDDQFSVERPDGSNFTLKIRSTKLEDSAMYFCASSEWLQETQYFGPGTRLLVL.

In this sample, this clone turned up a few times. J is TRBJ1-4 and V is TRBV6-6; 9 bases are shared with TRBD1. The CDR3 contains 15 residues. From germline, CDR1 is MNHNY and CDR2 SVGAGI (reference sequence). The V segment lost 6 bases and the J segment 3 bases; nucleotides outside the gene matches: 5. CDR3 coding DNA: TGTGCCAGCAGCCCGACAGGGGGTGCTAATGAAAAACTGTTTTTT. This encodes CASSPTGGANEKLFF.

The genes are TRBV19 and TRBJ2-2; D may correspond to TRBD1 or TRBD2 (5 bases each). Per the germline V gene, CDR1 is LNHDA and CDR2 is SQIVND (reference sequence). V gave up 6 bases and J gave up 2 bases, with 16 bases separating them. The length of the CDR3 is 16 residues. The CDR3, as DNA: TGTGCCAGTAGACCCAGGGAGAGCTTTAACACCGGGGAGCTGTTTTTT. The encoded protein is CASRPRESFNTGELFF.

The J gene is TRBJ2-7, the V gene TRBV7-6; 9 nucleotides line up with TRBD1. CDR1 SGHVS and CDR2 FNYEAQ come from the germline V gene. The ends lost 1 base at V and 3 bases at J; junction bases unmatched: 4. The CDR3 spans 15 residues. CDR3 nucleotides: TGTGCCAGCAGCTTAGGTCTGACAGGGGGCTACGAGCAGTACTTC. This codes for CASSLGLTGGYEQYF.

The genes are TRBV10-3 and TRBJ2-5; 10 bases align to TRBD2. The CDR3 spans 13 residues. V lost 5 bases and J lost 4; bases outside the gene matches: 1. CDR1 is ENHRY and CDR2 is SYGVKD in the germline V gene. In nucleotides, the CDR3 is TGTGCCATCAGTAGCGGGGGGGCAGAGACCCAGTACTTC. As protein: CAISSGGAETQYF.

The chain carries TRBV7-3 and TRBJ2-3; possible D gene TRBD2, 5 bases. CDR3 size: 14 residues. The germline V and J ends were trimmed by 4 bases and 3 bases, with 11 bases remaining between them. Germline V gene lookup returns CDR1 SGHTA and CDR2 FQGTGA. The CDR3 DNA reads TGTGCCAGCAGCTCTCGGGGTGAAACAGATACGCAGTATTTT. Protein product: CASSSRGETDTQYF.

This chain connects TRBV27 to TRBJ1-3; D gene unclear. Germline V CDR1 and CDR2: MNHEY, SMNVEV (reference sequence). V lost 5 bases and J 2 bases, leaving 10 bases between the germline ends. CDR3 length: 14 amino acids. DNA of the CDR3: TGTGCCAGCAGTCCCTGGGAACCTGGAAACACCATATATTTT. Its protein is CASSPWEPGNTIYF.

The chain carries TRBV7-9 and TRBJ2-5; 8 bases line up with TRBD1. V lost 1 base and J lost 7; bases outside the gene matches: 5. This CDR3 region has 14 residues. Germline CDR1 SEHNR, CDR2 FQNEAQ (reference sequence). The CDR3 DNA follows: TGTGCCAGCAGCTTAGGGGACAGGTGGTGGACCCAGTACTTC. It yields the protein CASSLGDRWWTQYF.

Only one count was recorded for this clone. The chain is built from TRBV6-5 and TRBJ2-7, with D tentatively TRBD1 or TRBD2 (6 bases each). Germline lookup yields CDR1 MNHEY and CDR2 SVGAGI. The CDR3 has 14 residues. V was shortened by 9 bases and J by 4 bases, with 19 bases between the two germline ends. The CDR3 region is CASTLGTGAYEQYF. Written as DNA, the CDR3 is TGTGCCAGTACCCTCGGGACGGGGGCTTACGAGCAGTACTTC.

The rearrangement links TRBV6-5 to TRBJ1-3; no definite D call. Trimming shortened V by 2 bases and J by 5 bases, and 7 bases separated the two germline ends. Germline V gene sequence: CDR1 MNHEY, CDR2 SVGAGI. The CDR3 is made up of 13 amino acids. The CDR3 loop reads CASSYDGRNTIYF. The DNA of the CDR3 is TGTGCCAGCAGTTACGACGGTAGAAACACCATATATTTT.

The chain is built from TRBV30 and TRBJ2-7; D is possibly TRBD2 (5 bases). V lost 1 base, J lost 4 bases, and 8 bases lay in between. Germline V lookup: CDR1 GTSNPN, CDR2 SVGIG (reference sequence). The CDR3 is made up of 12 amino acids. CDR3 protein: CAWSATGYEQYF. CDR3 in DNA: TGTGCCTGGAGTGCGACGGGGTACGAGCAGTACTTC.

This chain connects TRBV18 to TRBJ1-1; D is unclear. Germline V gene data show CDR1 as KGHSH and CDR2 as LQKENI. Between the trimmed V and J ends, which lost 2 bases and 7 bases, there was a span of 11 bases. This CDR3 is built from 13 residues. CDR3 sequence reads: CASSPKMGSEAFF. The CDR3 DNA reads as TGTGCCAGCTCACCAAAGATGGGGAGTGAAGCTTTCTTT. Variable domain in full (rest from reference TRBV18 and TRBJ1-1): NAGVMQNPRHLVRRRGQEARLRCSPMKGHSHVYWYRQLPEEGLKFMVYLQKENIIDESGMPKERFSAEFPKEGPSILRIQQVVRGDSAAYFCASSPKMGSEAFFGQGTRLTVV.

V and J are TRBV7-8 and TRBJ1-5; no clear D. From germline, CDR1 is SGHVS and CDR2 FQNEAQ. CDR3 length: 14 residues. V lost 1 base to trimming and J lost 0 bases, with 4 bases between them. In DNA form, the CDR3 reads TGTGCCAGCAGCTTAGAAGATAGCAATCAGCCCCAGCATTTT. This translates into CASSLEDSNQPQHF.

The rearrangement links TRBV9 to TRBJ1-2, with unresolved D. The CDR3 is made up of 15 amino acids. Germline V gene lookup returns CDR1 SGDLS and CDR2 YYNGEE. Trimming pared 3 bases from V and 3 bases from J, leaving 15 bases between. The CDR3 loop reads CASSEDLGGDYGYTF. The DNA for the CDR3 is TGTGCCAGCAGCGAAGACCTTGGAGGCGACTATGGCTACACCTTC. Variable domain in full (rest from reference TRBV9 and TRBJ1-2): DSGVTQTPKHLITATGQRVTLRCSPRSGDLSVYWYQQSLDQGLQFLIQYYNGEERAKGNILERFSAQQFPDLHSELNLSSLELGDSALYFCASSEDLGGDYGYTFGSGTRLTVV.

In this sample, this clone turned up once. The CDR3 DNA sequence: TGTGCCAGCAGCATAGGACAGCGTGGGAATGAGCAGTTCTTC. This gives the protein CASSIGQRGNEQFF. V is TRBV5-4 and J is TRBJ2-1; D is possibly TRBD1 (6 bases). Germline assignment: CDR1 SGHNT and CDR2 YYREEE (reference sequence). V shed 4 bases and J shed 7 bases, with 15 bases lying between them. The CDR3 extends over 14 amino acids.

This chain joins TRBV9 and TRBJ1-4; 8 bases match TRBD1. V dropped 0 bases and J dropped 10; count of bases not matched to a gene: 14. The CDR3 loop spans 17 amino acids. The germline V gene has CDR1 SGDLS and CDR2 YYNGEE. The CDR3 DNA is TGTGCCAGCAGCGTAGCTACAGGGGGTCCCCCCGGGGTAAAACTGTTTTTT. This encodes CASSVATGGPPGVKLFF. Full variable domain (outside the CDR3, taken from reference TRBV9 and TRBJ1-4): DSGVTQTPKHLITATGQRVTLRCSPRSGDLSVYWYQQSLDQGLQFLIQYYNGEERAKGNILERFSAQQFPDLHSELNLSSLELGDSALYFCASSVATGGPPGVKLFFGSGTQLSVL.

The CDR3: CASSLRLAGGPYYNEQFF. CDR3 bases: TGTGCCAGCAGTTTACGGCTAGCGGGAGGGCCCTACTACAATGAGCAGTTCTTC. V gene TRBV27 combines with J gene TRBJ2-1, with 12 bases identical to TRBD2. Germline trimming cut 2 bases from V and 3 bases from J; bases unmatched to any gene: 8. The CDR3 is 18 residues long. Germline values: CDR1 MNHEY, CDR2 SMNVEV (reference sequence).

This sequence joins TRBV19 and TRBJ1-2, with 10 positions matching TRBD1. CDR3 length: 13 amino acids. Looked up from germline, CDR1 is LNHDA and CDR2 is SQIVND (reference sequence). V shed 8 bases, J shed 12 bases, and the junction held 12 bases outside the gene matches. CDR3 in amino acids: CASGRDRGTIDTF. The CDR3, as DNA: TGTGCCAGTGGCCGGGACAGGGGAACTATAGACACCTTC.

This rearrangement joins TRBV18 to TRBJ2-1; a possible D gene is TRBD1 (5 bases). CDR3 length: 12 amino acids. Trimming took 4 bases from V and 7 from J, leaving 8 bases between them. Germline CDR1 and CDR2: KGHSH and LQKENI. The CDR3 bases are TGTGCCAGCTCACGCGACAGAAATGAGCAGTTCTTC. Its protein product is CASSRDRNEQFF.

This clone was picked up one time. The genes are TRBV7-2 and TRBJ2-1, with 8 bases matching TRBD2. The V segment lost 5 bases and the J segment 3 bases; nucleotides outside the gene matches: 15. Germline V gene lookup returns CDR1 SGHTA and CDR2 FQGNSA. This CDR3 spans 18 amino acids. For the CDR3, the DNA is TGTGCCAGCAGCCCAGGATGGGTAGCGGGAACTAACTACAATGAGCAGTTCTTC. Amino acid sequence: CASSPGWVAGTNYNEQFF.

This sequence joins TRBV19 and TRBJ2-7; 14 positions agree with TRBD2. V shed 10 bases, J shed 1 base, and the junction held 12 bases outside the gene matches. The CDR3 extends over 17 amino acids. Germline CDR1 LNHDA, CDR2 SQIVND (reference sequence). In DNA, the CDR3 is TGTGCCACCAAACGACTAGCGGGAGGGTCCGAATCCTACGAGCAGTACTTC. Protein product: CATKRLAGGSESYEQYF.

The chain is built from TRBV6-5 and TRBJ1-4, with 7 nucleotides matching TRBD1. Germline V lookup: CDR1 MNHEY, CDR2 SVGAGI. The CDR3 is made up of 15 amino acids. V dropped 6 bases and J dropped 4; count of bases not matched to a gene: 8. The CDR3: CASSRTGDYNEKLFF. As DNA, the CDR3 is TGTGCCAGCAGCCGAACAGGGGATTATAATGAAAAACTGTTTTTT.

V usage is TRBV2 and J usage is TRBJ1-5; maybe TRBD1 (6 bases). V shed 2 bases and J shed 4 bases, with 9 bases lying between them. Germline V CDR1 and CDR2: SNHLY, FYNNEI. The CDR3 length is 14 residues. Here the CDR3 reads CASSERGENQPQHF. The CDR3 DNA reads TGTGCCAGCAGTGAAAGGGGGGAAAATCAGCCCCAGCATTTT.

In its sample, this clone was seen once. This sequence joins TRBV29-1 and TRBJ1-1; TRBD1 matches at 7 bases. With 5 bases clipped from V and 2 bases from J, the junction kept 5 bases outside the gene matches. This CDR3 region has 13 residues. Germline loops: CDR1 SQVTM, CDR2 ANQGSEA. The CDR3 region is CSVNRGDNTEAFF. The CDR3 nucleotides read TGCAGCGTTAACAGGGGAGACAACACTGAAGCTTTCTTT.